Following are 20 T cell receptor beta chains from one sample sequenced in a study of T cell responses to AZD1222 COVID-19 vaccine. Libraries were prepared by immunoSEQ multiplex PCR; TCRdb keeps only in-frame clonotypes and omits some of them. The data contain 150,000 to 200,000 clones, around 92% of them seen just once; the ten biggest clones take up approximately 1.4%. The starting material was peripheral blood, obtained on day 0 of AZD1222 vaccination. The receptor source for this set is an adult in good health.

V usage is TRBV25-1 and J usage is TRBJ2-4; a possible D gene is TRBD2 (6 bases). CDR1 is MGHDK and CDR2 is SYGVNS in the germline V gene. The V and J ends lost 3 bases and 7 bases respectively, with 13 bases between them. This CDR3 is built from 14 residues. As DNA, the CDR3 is TGTGCCAGCAGTGATCCCCTGGAGGGGAACATTCAGTACTTC. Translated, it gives CASSDPLEGNIQYF.

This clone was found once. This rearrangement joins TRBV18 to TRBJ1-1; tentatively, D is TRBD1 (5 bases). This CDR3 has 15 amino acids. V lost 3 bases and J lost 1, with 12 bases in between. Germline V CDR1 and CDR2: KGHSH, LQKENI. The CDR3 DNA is TGTGCCAGCTCACCCCGGTCTAGGGGGAACACTGAAGCTTTCTTT. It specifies CASSPRSRGNTEAFF.

CDR3 DNA: TGCAGTGCTCCCCTGGGACATGGCTACACCTTC. Protein: CSAPLGHGYTF. V usage is TRBV20-1 and J usage is TRBJ1-2, with a possible D match to TRBD1 (5 bases). V lost 5 bases to trimming and J lost 6 bases, with 10 bases between them. The CDR3 sequence is 11 residues long. Germline V CDR1 and CDR2: DFQATT, SNEGSKA (reference sequence).

CDR3 in DNA: TGTGCCAGCAGCTCACCCGTTACAGATACGCAGTATTTT. Protein: CASSSPVTDTQYF. This chain joins TRBV7-9 and TRBJ2-3; no definite D call. Trimming pared 4 bases from V and 3 bases from J, leaving 8 bases between. Germline CDR1 SEHNR, CDR2 FQNEAQ (reference sequence). The CDR3 sequence is 13 residues long.

The CDR3 nucleotides are TGTGCCAGCAGCCGGGACAGGGCCAATGGCTACACCTTC. It encodes CASSRDRANGYTF. J is TRBJ1-2 and V is TRBV12-3 or TRBV12-4; 9 bases align to TRBD1. The CDR3 extends over 13 amino acids. The V segment lost 6 bases and the J segment 6 bases; nucleotides outside the gene matches: 5.

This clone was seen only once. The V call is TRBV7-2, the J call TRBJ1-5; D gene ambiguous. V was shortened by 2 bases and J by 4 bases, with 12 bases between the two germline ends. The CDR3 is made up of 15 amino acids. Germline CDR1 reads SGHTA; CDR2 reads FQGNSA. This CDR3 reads CASSLSSTTNQPQHF. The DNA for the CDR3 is TGTGCCAGCAGCTTAAGTAGCACAACTAATCAGCCCCAGCATTTT.

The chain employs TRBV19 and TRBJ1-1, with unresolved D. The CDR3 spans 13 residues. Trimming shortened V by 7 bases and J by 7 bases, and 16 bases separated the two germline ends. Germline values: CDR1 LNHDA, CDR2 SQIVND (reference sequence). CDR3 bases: TGTGCCAGTACCTCACACCCCAGAGGTGAAGCTTTCTTT. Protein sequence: CASTSHPRGEAFF.

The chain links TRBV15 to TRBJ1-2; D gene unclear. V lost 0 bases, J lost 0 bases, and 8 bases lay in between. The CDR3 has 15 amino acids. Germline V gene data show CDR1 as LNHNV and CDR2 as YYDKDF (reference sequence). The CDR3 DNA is TGTGCCACCAGCAGAGATCCCACAACTAACTATGGCTACACCTTC. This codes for CATSRDPTTNYGYTF.

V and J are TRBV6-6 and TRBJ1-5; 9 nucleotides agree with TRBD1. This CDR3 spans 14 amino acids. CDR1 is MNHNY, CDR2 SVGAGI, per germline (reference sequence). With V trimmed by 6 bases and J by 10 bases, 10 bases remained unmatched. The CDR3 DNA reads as TGTGCCAGCAGCACCGGGACAGGGTACCCCCCCCAGCATTTT. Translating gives CASSTGTGYPPQHF.

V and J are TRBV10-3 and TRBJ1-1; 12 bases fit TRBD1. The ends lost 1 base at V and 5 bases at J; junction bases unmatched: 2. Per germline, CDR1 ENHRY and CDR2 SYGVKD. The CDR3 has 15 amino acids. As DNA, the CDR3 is TGTGCCATCAGTGAGTGGGACAGGGGGCGGACTGAAGCTTTCTTT. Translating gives CAISEWDRGRTEAFF.

CDR3 in amino acids: CASSLVGGTNYGYTF. In nucleotides, the CDR3 is TGTGCCAGCAGCTTAGTCGGGGGGACTAACTATGGCTACACCTTC. The chain couples TRBV11-2 to TRBJ1-2; D perhaps matches TRBD1 (5 bases). Deletions cut 1 base from V and 0 bases from J, with 9 bases between. The CDR3 has 15 residues. The germline V gene encodes CDR1 SGHAT and CDR2 FQNNGV.

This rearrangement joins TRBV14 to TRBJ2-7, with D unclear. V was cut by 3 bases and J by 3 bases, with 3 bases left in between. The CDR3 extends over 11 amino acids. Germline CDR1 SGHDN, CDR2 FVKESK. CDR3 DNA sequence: TGTGCCAGCAGCCAGGACTACGAGCAGTACTTC. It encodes CASSQDYEQYF.

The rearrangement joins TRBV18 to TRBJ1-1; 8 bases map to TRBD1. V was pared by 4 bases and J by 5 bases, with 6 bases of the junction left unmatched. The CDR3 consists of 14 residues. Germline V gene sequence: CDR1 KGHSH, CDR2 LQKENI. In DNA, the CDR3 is TGTGCCAGCTCACGCGCGACAGGGGTTACTGAAGCTTTCTTT. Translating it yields CASSRATGVTEAFF.

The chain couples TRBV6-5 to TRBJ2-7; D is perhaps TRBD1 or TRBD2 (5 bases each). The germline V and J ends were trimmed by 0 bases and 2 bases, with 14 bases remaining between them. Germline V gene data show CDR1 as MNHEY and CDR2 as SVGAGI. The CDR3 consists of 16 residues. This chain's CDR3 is CASSYSSGHRTYEQYF. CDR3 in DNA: TGTGCCAGCAGTTACTCGAGCGGACACAGAACCTACGAGCAGTACTTC.

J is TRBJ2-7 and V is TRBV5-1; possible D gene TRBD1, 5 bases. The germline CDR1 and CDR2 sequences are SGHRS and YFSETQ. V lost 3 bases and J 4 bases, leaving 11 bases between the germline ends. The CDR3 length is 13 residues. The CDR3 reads CASSSTDSYEQYF. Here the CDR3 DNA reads TGCGCCAGCAGCTCGACAGACTCTTACGAGCAGTACTTC.

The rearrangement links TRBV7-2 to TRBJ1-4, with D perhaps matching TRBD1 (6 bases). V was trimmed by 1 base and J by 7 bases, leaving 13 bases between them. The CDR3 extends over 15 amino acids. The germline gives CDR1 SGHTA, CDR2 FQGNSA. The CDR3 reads CASSLEGGKAEKLFF. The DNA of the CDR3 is TGTGCCAGCAGCTTAGAGGGGGGAAAGGCTGAAAAACTGTTTTTT.

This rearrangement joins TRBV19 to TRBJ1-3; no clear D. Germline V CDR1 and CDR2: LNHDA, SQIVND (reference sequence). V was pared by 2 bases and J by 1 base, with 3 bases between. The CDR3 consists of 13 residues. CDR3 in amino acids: CASSIRSGNTIYF. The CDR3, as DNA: TGTGCCAGTAGTATAAGGTCTGGAAACACCATATATTTT.

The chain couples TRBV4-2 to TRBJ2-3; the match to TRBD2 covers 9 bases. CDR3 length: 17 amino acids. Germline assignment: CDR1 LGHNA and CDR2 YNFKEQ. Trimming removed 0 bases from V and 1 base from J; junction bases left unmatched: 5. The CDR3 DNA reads TGTGCCAGCAGCCAAGATCCTCGGACTAGCGGCACAGATACGCAGTATTTT. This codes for CASSQDPRTSGTDTQYF.

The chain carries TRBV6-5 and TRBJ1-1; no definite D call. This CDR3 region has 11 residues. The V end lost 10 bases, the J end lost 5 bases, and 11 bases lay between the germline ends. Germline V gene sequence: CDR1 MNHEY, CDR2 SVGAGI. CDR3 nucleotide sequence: TGTGCCATGAGCCCGGGAACTGAAGCTTTCTTT. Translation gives CAMSPGTEAFF.

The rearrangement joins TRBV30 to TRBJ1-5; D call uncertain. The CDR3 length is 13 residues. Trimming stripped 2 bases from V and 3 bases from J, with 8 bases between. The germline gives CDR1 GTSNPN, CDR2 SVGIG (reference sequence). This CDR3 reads CAWSIRDNQPQHF. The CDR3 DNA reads TGTGCCTGGAGTATCCGGGACAATCAGCCCCAGCATTTT.